This T cell receptor (beta chain) was recovered during a study of blood T cell repertoires in COVID-19. About the study: Samples of COVID-19 (acute and convalescent) were obtained from the United States, Italy and Spain. Sources were T cells, B-cell-depleted T cells, or PBMCs; the material itself was cDNA or gDNA.

The germline gives CDR1 MNHNY, CDR2 SVGAGI (reference sequence). The CDR3 contains 13 residues. Trimming removed 5 bases from V and 6 bases from J, with 13 bases in between. Per the original data handling: Reference gene primers were amplified, and this amplification served to estimate nucleated cell counts. Measured with immunoSEQ multiplex PCR; TCRdb has only the in-frame clones, and not every one. That table is the source of V, J and clone size, and D and trimming were worked out from the DNA. The repertoire has under 80,000 clones, 65% to 85% of them found once; the top ten carry approximately 5%.

This TCR was sampled from a woman older than 75 with active or convalescent COVID-19. The chain joins TRBV6-6 to TRBJ1-2; possibly TRBD1 for D (5 bases). Sequencing input: peripheral blood. This CDR3 reads CASSPLRRDGYTF. The CDR3 DNA sequence: TGTGCCAGCAGTCCACTCCGCAGGGATGGCTACACCTTC.